Detailed here is one TCR beta chain. The germline CDR1 and CDR2 sequences are MNHEY and SMNVEV (reference sequence). V lost 0 bases, J lost 2 bases, and 2 bases lay in between. CDR3 size: 13 residues. This sample was taken from a study of blood T cell repertoires in COVID-19. At the level of the study: The samples span acute and convalescent COVID-19 from the United States, Italy and Spain. PBMCs, B-cell-depleted T cells, or T cells provided the cDNA or gDNA that made up the material.

Original data processing: Amplification of reference gene primers provided the estimated nucleated cell counts. Clones were read by immunoSEQ multiplex PCR, and TCRdb kept only the in-frame ones, dropping some. V and J calls and clone size are those listed in that table; D and trimming were worked out from the DNA. This sample carries about 58,000 clones, under 80% of them seen once, and the ten largest clones take around 5%. Sequenced material: peripheral blood. The V and J genes are TRBV27 and TRBJ1-5; D ambiguous. The clonotype originates from a human donor in a cohort sampled during active COVID-19. The CDR3, as DNA: TGTGCCAGCAGTTTATCCGGCAATCAGCCCCAGCATTTT. Translation: CASSLSGNQPQHF.